The rows below give T cell receptor beta chains drawn from one sample of a study of T-cell memory formation after mild COVID-19. TCRdb reprocessed the 5' RACE reads with MiXCR, giving one entry per CDR3 protein. The sample has approximately 250,000 distinct CDR3 sequences, 16% seen once. Sequencing was done on a sample of PBMCs or a T cell subset sorted from them (not recorded which). Receptors were obtained from a man between 18 and 35 years old who had mild COVID-19 (a few samples of this study predate the infection). Cell type and time point are not known. The CDR3 runs from the conserved cysteine through the conserved F or W. Fields, in order: V gene, D gene, J gene, clone size, CDR3 DNA, CDR3 protein. A D gene is named only where the DNA matches it firmly. Some rows mark clone size as missing; the rest say once, few, many or name a class of expanded clone.

v_call: TRBV6-2/TRBV6-3
d_call: TRBD1
j_call: TRBJ2-3
clone_size: few
cdr3_nt: TGTGCCAGCAGGAAACTACAGGGGGCCCGACGAGATACGCAGTATTTT
cdr3_aa: CASRKLQGARRDTQYF

v_call: TRBV12-3/TRBV12-4
d_call: .
j_call: TRBJ1-1
clone_size: few
cdr3_nt: TGTGCCAGCAGCCCCGGCCAGGGCCACACTGAAGCTTTCTTT
cdr3_aa: CASSPGQGHTEAFF

v_call: TRBV28
d_call: .
j_call: TRBJ1-6
clone_size: few
cdr3_nt: TGTGCCAGCAGTTTACACAGGGAGTACTCACCCCTCCACTTT
cdr3_aa: CASSLHREYSPLHF

v_call: TRBV7-9
d_call: .
j_call: TRBJ2-7
clone_size: few
cdr3_nt: TGTGCCAGCAGTGGGGGGGCAGAAGGCTACGAGCAGTACTTC
cdr3_aa: CASSGGAEGYEQYF

v_call: TRBV24-1
d_call: .
j_call: TRBJ1-5
clone_size: .
cdr3_nt: TGTGCCACCAGTGATGGGGATACGCCCCAGCATTTT
cdr3_aa: CATSDGDTPQHF

v_call: TRBV6-6
d_call: TRBD2
j_call: TRBJ2-5
clone_size: few
cdr3_nt: TGTGCCAGCAGAAATAGCGGGATCACACAAGAGACCCAGTACTTC
cdr3_aa: CASRNSGITQETQYF

v_call: TRBV5-1
d_call: .
j_call: TRBJ1-1
clone_size: many
cdr3_nt: TGCGCCAGCAGCTTGCGCGGTGTGGACACTGAAGCTTTCTTT
cdr3_aa: CASSLRGVDTEAFF

v_call: TRBV7-9
d_call: .
j_call: TRBJ2-3
clone_size: .
cdr3_nt: TGTGCCAGCAGCTTCGACCCGCCAGATACGCAGTATTTT
cdr3_aa: CASSFDPPDTQYF

v_call: TRBV14
d_call: .
j_call: TRBJ2-5
clone_size: .
cdr3_nt: TGTGCCAGCAGCCAAGACCCGATCCTCGTGTGGGGGCCACCCGCACAGACCCAGTACTTC
cdr3_aa: CASSQDPILVWGPPAQTQYF

v_call: TRBV5-1
d_call: .
j_call: TRBJ2-1
clone_size: few
cdr3_nt: TGCGCCAGCAGCTTGGCCTTAGGGTCGAATGAGCAGTTCTTC
cdr3_aa: CASSLALGSNEQFF

v_call: TRBV2
d_call: .
j_call: TRBJ2-2
clone_size: .
cdr3_nt: TGTGCCAGCAGGAGGGCTAGAGGGTCCACCGGGGAGCTGTTTTTT
cdr3_aa: CASRRARGSTGELFF

v_call: TRBV10-1
d_call: .
j_call: TRBJ2-4
clone_size: .
cdr3_nt: TGCGCCAGCAGTGAGAATTTGGTCTCTGACATTCAGTACTTC
cdr3_aa: CASSENLVSDIQYF

v_call: TRBV5-1
d_call: .
j_call: TRBJ1-2
clone_size: .
cdr3_nt: TGCGCCAGCAGTTCGGACGGAGTGGGCTATGGCTACACCTTC
cdr3_aa: CASSSDGVGYGYTF

v_call: TRBV12-3/TRBV12-4
d_call: .
j_call: TRBJ2-7
clone_size: few
cdr3_nt: TGTGCCAGCAGTATGGGCCCCTACGAGCAGTACTTC
cdr3_aa: CASSMGPYEQYF

v_call: TRBV12-5
d_call: TRBD1
j_call: TRBJ2-7
clone_size: few
cdr3_nt: TGTGCTAGTGGCCAATCGCTGGGACAGAACTACGAGCAGTACTTC
cdr3_aa: CASGQSLGQNYEQYF

v_call: TRBV4-1
d_call: .
j_call: TRBJ2-5
clone_size: .
cdr3_nt: TGCGCCAGTCGTAGGGGAATTAGGCAGGGACAAGAGACCCAGTACTTC
cdr3_aa: CASRRGIRQGQETQYF

v_call: TRBV4-1
d_call: .
j_call: TRBJ2-7
clone_size: .
cdr3_nt: TGCGCCAGCAGCCACGGGGGAGGGGGGCACGAGCAGTACTTC
cdr3_aa: CASSHGGGGHEQYF

v_call: TRBV6-5
d_call: .
j_call: TRBJ1-1
clone_size: .
cdr3_nt: TGTGCCAGCAGCGTTGCTAGTGCCGGAGATGGAGAAGCTTTCTTT
cdr3_aa: CASSVASAGDGEAFF

v_call: TRBV5-6
d_call: .
j_call: TRBJ2-4
clone_size: few
cdr3_nt: TGTGCCAGCAGCTTGCCCGGGACTCATGGTAACATTCAGTACTTC
cdr3_aa: CASSLPGTHGNIQYF

v_call: TRBV28
d_call: TRBD1
j_call: TRBJ2-4
clone_size: .
cdr3_nt: TGTGCCAGCCCTGACAGGGGGGAACTCAAGACTCAAAACATTCAGTACTTC
cdr3_aa: CASPDRGELKTQNIQYF

v_call: TRBV9
d_call: .
j_call: TRBJ2-1
clone_size: .
cdr3_nt: TGTGCCAGCAGCGTATTTGGCCCAAACAATGAGCAGTTCTTC
cdr3_aa: CASSVFGPNNEQFF

v_call: TRBV6-1
d_call: .
j_call: TRBJ2-2
clone_size: .
cdr3_nt: TGTGCCAGCCAGCCGTACGGGGAAGTCGGGGAGCTGTTTTTT
cdr3_aa: CASQPYGEVGELFF

v_call: TRBV27
d_call: .
j_call: TRBJ1-1
clone_size: .
cdr3_nt: TGTGCCGCCGGTTCCAGGTCCCAAGGACTCATGAACACTGAAGCTTTCTTT
cdr3_aa: CAAGSRSQGLMNTEAFF

v_call: TRBV4-2
d_call: .
j_call: TRBJ2-2
clone_size: many
cdr3_nt: TGTGCCAGCAGCCAAGGACAGGATTTCACCGGGGAGCTGTTTTTT
cdr3_aa: CASSQGQDFTGELFF

v_call: TRBV7-3
d_call: .
j_call: TRBJ2-3
clone_size: .
cdr3_nt: TGTGCCAGCAGCTTAACGAGGGCAGGGAGAACAGATACGCAGTATTTT
cdr3_aa: CASSLTRAGRTDTQYF

v_call: TRBV7-2
d_call: .
j_call: TRBJ2-1
clone_size: many
cdr3_nt: TGTGCCAGCAGCCCGGTGTGGGTTACTGAGCAGTTCTTC
cdr3_aa: CASSPVWVTEQFF

v_call: TRBV4-3
d_call: .
j_call: TRBJ2-3
clone_size: few
cdr3_nt: TGCGCCAGCAGCCAAGATACAGATGATACGCAGTATTTT
cdr3_aa: CASSQDTDDTQYF

v_call: TRBV5-1
d_call: .
j_call: TRBJ2-7
clone_size: few
cdr3_nt: TGCGCCAGCAGCTTGAGCGAGTATACCTACGAGCAGTACTTC
cdr3_aa: CASSLSEYTYEQYF

v_call: TRBV7-3
d_call: .
j_call: TRBJ2-1
clone_size: .
cdr3_nt: TGTGCCAGCAGCTCCCAGGGGTCGTGGTCGGATGAGCAGTTCTTC
cdr3_aa: CASSSQGSWSDEQFF

v_call: TRBV5-1
d_call: TRBD1
j_call: TRBJ2-7
clone_size: few
cdr3_nt: TGCGCCAGCAGCGAAGGGACAGGGACCTACGAGCAGTACTTC
cdr3_aa: CASSEGTGTYEQYF